These 13 T cell receptor beta chains were sequenced from one sample in a study of identical twins. TCRdb passed the 5' RACE reads through MiXCR, listing each CDR3 protein once. The repertoire holds around 500,000 distinct CDR3 sequences, approximately 15% seen once, with roughly 0.56% in the top ten. The same specimen was also included in a second study, on yellow fever vaccine responses in identical twins.

What was sequenced was CD4+ T cells sorted from blood. Receptors were obtained from a woman aged 18-29 years in good health.

This CDR3 is CASSLGLAGGPYQETQYF. Written as DNA, the CDR3 is TGTGCCAGCAGCTTAGGCCTAGCGGGGGGCCCGTACCAAGAGACCCAGTACTTC. V usage is TRBV11-2 and J usage is TRBJ2-5; 11 bases map to TRBD2. The CDR3 has 18 amino acids. V gave up 1 base and J gave up 0 bases; unmatched junction bases: 7. The germline gives CDR1 SGHAT, CDR2 FQNNGV.

Of note for this clonotype: An end of the junction differs from the germline gene, which may be a read error. For the CDR3, the DNA is TGTGCTAGCAGGGGACTTAGGAGTGCGTACAATGAGCAGTTCTTC. This sequence encodes CASRGLRSAYNEQFF. The chain carries TRBV3-1 and TRBJ2-1, with D possibly called TRBD1 or TRBD2 (6 bases each). This CDR3 is built from 15 residues. Germline CDR1 and CDR2: LGHDT and YNNKEL (reference sequence).

The rearrangement joins TRBV19 to TRBJ1-4; no clear D. The germline V gene encodes CDR1 LNHDA and CDR2 SQIVND (reference sequence). The V end lost 3 bases, the J end lost 3 bases, and 11 bases lay between the germline ends. The CDR3 is 15 residues long. The CDR3 nucleotides are TGTGCCAGTAGTATCGCCAGGCTATCTAATGAAAAACTGTTTTTT. Translation gives CASSIARLSNEKLFF. The full variable domain, its missing parts supplied by reference TRBV19 and TRBJ1-4, is DGGITQSPKYLFRKEGQNVTLSCEQNLNHDAMYWYRQDPGQGLRLIYYSQIVNDFQKGDIAEGYSVSREKKESFPLTVTSAQKNPTAFYLCASSIARLSNEKLFFGSGTQLSVL.

The chain has TRBV10-3 and TRBJ2-1; 10 positions match TRBD2. With V trimmed by 3 bases and J by 4 bases, 9 bases remained unmatched. The CDR3 contains 17 residues. Germline CDR1 ENHRY, CDR2 SYGVKD. CDR3 sequence: CAISDITSGDPYNEQFF. The CDR3 nucleotides are TGTGCCATCAGTGACATAACTAGCGGGGACCCATACAATGAGCAGTTCTTC.

The chain combines TRBV3-1 with TRBJ1-1; no reliable D call. Germline V gene data show CDR1 as LGHDT and CDR2 as YNNKEL (reference sequence). The CDR3 contains 14 residues. V gave up 1 base and J gave up 8 bases, with 14 bases separating them. The chain's CDR3 is CASSQGVLGLEAFF. The CDR3 DNA sequence: TGTGCCAGCAGCCAAGGGGTCCTAGGCCTGGAAGCTTTCTTT.

This clonotype was detected only a few times. The V gene is TRBV7-9, the J gene TRBJ1-2, with TRBD1 matching 10 bases. Looked up from germline, CDR1 is SEHNR and CDR2 is FQNEAQ (reference sequence). Trimming at V came to 2 bases and at J to 0 bases, leaving 3 bases not matched to a gene. The CDR3 is 16 residues long. CDR3 sequence reads: CASSLRDRGANYGYTF. DNA for the CDR3: TGTGCCAGCAGCTTACGGGACAGGGGAGCTAACTATGGCTACACCTTC.

This clonotype occurred many times. The chain couples TRBV5-1 to TRBJ2-7; the match to TRBD2 covers 7 bases. The CDR3 totals 14 residues. CDR1 and CDR2 (germline): SGHRS, YFSETQ. With V trimmed by 2 bases and J by 1 base, 3 bases remained unmatched. The CDR3 protein is CASSLSGASYEQYF. CDR3 coding DNA: TGCGCCAGCAGCTTAAGCGGGGCTTCCTACGAGCAGTACTTC.

This clonotype was found a few times. The V and J genes are TRBV24-1 and TRBJ2-5, with a tentative D call TRBD2 (6 bases). The CDR3 consists of 14 residues. Looked up from germline, CDR1 is KGHDR and CDR2 is SFDVKD. V lost 2 bases and J 4 bases, leaving 10 bases between the germline ends. This chain's CDR3 is CATSDSPGLETQYF. For the CDR3, the DNA is TGTGCCACCAGTGATTCACCGGGACTAGAGACCCAGTACTTC.

This chain connects TRBV29-1 to TRBJ1-1, with a tentative D call TRBD1 (6 bases). Between the trimmed V and J ends, which lost 4 bases and 1 base, there was a span of 13 bases. CDR1 and CDR2 (germline): SQVTM, ANQGSEA. The CDR3 totals 14 residues. CDR3 sequence (DNA): TGCAGCGTTGTCGGCGGGGGGCAGAACACTGAAGCTTTCTTT. This translates into CSVVGGGQNTEAFF. Filled out from reference TRBV29-1 and TRBJ1-1, the complete variable domain reads SAVISQKPSRDICQRGTSLTIQCQVDSQVTMMFWYRQQPGQSLTLIATANQGSEATYESGFVIDKFPISRPNLTFSTLTVSNMSPEDSSIYLCSVVGGGQNTEAFFGQGTRLTVV.

The chain recombines TRBV11-2 with TRBJ2-2; 7 bases align to TRBD2. J lost 6 bases, V lost 4 bases, and 5 bases had no gene match. The CDR3 spans 14 residues. The V gene's germline CDR1 is SGHAT and CDR2 FQNNGV. CDR3 sequence (DNA): TGTGCCAGCAGCTCGGAGGGGAGGGCCGGGGAGCTGTTTTTT. Residues: CASSSEGRAGELFF.

This clonotype appeared many times. The V gene is TRBV29-1, the J gene TRBJ1-2; no definite D call. The length of the CDR3 is 16 residues. V lost 1 base, J lost 3 bases, and 18 bases lay in between. Per germline, CDR1 SQVTM and CDR2 ANQGSEA. The CDR3: CSVEGTVGGSDYGYTF. Here the CDR3 DNA reads TGCAGCGTTGAAGGGACCGTTGGAGGTTCGGACTATGGCTACACCTTC.

The genes are TRBV3-1 and TRBJ2-7; tentatively, D is TRBD2 (5 bases). Germline V gives CDR1 LGHDT, CDR2 YNNKEL (reference sequence). V gave up 4 bases and J gave up 1 base, with 11 bases separating them. CDR3 length: 14 residues. The CDR3 protein is CASSPQRGSYEQYF. CDR3 bases: TGTGCCAGCAGCCCCCAGCGCGGGTCCTACGAGCAGTACTTC.

This clonotype occurred many times. The gene calls are TRBV7-2 and TRBJ1-1; tentative D call: TRBD1 (6 bases). V was pared by 2 bases and J by 5 bases, with 15 bases between. Germline CDR1 SGHTA, CDR2 FQGNSA. The CDR3 runs to 15 residues. CDR3 DNA sequence: TGTGCCAGCAGCTTAAACGGGGGCCTAAGGACTGAAGCTTTCTTT. Translation gives CASSLNGGLRTEAFF.